This entry lists 25 T cell receptor beta chains sequenced from one sample in a study of T cell responses to AZD1222 COVID-19 vaccine (dated by TCRdb to about 2021). Library preparation was by the immunoSEQ multiplex PCR assay. TCRdb holds this immuneACCESS table with in-frame rearrangements only. Some clones are missing; in checked studies, unresolved V genes explain under half, and the rest has no known cause. The sample table records roughly 93,000 clones; approximately 83% of these occur just once. 6.3% of the sample is held by the ten biggest clonotypes. The meaning of the sample's time point label: baseline before first vaccination. This specimen consisted of peripheral blood, obtained on day 0 of AZD1222 vaccination. The source is an adult in good health.

This sequence joins TRBV14 and TRBJ1-1, with D possibly TRBD1 on 5 matching bases. The CDR3 covers 16 residues. From germline, CDR1 is SGHDN and CDR2 FVKESK. With 1 base removed from V and 1 base from J, the gap between germline ends came to 13 bases. The CDR3 DNA is TGTGCCAGCAGCCAAGTAGGCGCAGGGAGGAACACTGAAGCTTTCTTT. Amino acid sequence: CASSQVGAGRNTEAFF.

V gene TRBV6-1 combines with J gene TRBJ2-2; TRBD2 might be the D (6 bases). In germline, CDR1 is MNHNS, CDR2 SASEGT. This CDR3 comprises 16 residues. V lost 1 base and J 1 base, leaving 10 bases between the germline ends. The CDR3 region has the DNA TGTGCCAGCAGTGAAGACGGGGGTGTGAACACCGGGGAGCTGTTTTTT. This codes for CASSEDGGVNTGELFF.

The genes are TRBV11-1 and TRBJ2-3; D is possibly TRBD1 (6 bases). Germline V gene data show CDR1 as SGHAT and CDR2 as FQDESV (reference sequence). V dropped 7 bases and J dropped 5 bases, with 19 bases sitting between them. This CDR3 region has 15 residues. The CDR3 here is CASTTRLGAGDTQYF. The CDR3 DNA reads as TGTGCCAGCACCACTAGGCTGGGGGCAGGAGATACGCAGTATTTT.

For this clone: Sequence at one end of the junction differs from germline and may be a read error. J is TRBJ2-5 and V is TRBV6-5, with D perhaps matching TRBD1 (6 bases). The CDR3 is 14 residues long. Germline assignment: CDR1 MNHEY and CDR2 SVGAGI. The DNA for the CDR3 is TGTGCCAGCTGTTATCGGCAGGGGAAGGAGACCCAGTACTTC. This translates into CASCYRQGKETQYF.

The rearrangement links TRBV19 to TRBJ1-6; D is unresolved. Deletions cut 6 bases from V and 7 bases from J, with 10 bases between. Per the germline V gene, CDR1 is LNHDA and CDR2 is SQIVND (reference sequence). The CDR3 totals 13 residues. CDR3 residues: CASRGQINSPLHF. In DNA, the CDR3 is TGTGCCAGTAGGGGTCAGATAAATTCACCCCTCCACTTT.

The genes are TRBV5-6 and TRBJ1-2, with a tentative D call TRBD1 (6 bases). The CDR3 runs to 14 residues. V dropped 0 bases and J dropped 3 bases, with 9 bases sitting between them. Per the germline V gene, CDR1 is SGHDT and CDR2 is YYEEEE. CDR3 nucleotides: TGTGCCAGCAGCTTGGCAGGGGCCGACTATGGCTACACCTTC. Encoded protein: CASSLAGADYGYTF.

J is TRBJ1-1 and V is TRBV7-9; D perhaps matches TRBD1 (6 bases). This CDR3 region has 13 residues. V was shortened by 3 bases and J by 10 bases, with 15 bases between the two germline ends. Germline CDR1 and CDR2: SEHNR and FQNEAQ (reference sequence). CDR3 amino acids: CASSFDQGTGAFF. The DNA for the CDR3 is TGTGCCAGCAGCTTTGATCAGGGGACGGGAGCTTTCTTT. The variable domain in full, with the rest retrieved from reference TRBV7-9 and TRBJ1-1, is DTGVSQNPRHKITKRGQNVTFRCDPISEHNRLYWYRQTLGQGPEFLTYFQNEAQLEKSRLLSDRFSAERPKGSFSTLEIQRTEQGDSAMYLCASSFDQGTGAFFGQGTRLTVV.

The J gene is TRBJ1-2, the V gene TRBV6-1; unclear D gene. The CDR3 runs 15 residues. V lost 3 bases to trimming and J lost 0 bases, with 11 bases between them. Germline V gives CDR1 MNHNS, CDR2 SASEGT. CDR3: CASSEFGGTNYGYTF. The DNA of the CDR3 is TGTGCCAGCAGTGAGTTCGGCGGAACTAACTATGGCTACACCTTC.

V and J are TRBV2 and TRBJ1-1, with D perhaps matching TRBD1 (5 bases). The CDR3 length is 13 residues. Germline V gene lookup returns CDR1 SNHLY and CDR2 FYNNEI. V was clipped by 7 bases and J by 1 base, with 10 bases between them. Here the CDR3 DNA reads TGTGCCAGCATCGGGACGCAGAACACTGAAGCTTTCTTT. Translation: CASIGTQNTEAFF.

The chain is built from TRBV5-6 and TRBJ1-5, with D uncertain. This CDR3 spans 15 amino acids. V was pared by 4 bases and J by 2 bases, with 13 bases between. CDR1 is SGHDT and CDR2 is YYEEEE in the germline V gene. The CDR3 DNA follows: TGTGCCAGCAGCGGTTCTTGGTCGGGCAATCAGCCCCAGCATTTT. It codes for CASSGSWSGNQPQHF. The full variable domain, its missing parts supplied by reference TRBV5-6 and TRBJ1-5, is DAGVTQSPTHLIKTRGQQVTLRCSPKSGHDTVSWYQQALGQGPQFIFQYYEEEERQRGNFPDRFSGHQFPNYSSELNVNALLLGDSALYLCASSGSWSGNQPQHFGDGTRLSIL.

This chain joins TRBV3-1 (or the pseudogene TRBV3-2) and TRBJ1-3; a possible D gene is TRBD1 (5 bases). Germline loops: CDR1 LGHDT, CDR2 YNNKEL (reference sequence). V was clipped by 0 bases and J by 4 bases, with 16 bases between them. The CDR3 is 17 residues long. CDR3 protein: CASSQDLPDIVGNTIYF. CDR3 DNA: TGTGCCAGCAGCCAAGACCTCCCGGACATAGTCGGAAACACCATATATTTT.

The chain is built from TRBV7-9 and TRBJ2-5, with D maybe TRBD2 (5 bases). Germline loops: CDR1 SEHNR, CDR2 FQNEAQ (reference sequence). Trimming took 8 bases from V and 5 from J, leaving 15 bases between them. The CDR3 has 13 amino acids. Here the CDR3 DNA reads TGTGCCAGCGCCCGGGCTAGCCGCGAGACCCAGTACTTC. Translating gives CASARASRETQYF.

The chain links TRBV13 to TRBJ2-1; TRBD2 matches 13 bases. CDR1 PRHDT and CDR2 FYEKMQ come from the germline V gene (reference sequence). V gave up 6 bases and J gave up 5 bases; unmatched junction bases: 7. CDR3 length: 16 amino acids. This CDR3 is CASSRTSGRPNNEQFF. For the CDR3, the DNA is TGTGCCAGCAGTAGGACTAGCGGGAGACCCAACAATGAGCAGTTCTTC.

The CDR3 DNA is TGTGCCTGGACTACTAGCGGGAGGGCCTACGAGCAGTACTTC. Translated, it gives CAWTTSGRAYEQYF. This chain connects TRBV30 to TRBJ2-7, with 13 bases aligning to TRBD2. V was clipped by 4 bases and J by 2 bases; unmatched bases: 2. Germline V CDR1 and CDR2: GTSNPN, SVGIG (reference sequence). The CDR3 is made up of 14 amino acids.

V is TRBV15 and J is TRBJ2-5; D call uncertain. Germline assignment: CDR1 LNHNV and CDR2 YYDKDF (reference sequence). The V end lost 0 bases, the J end lost 9 bases, and 8 bases lay between the germline ends. This CDR3 has 12 amino acids. The CDR3 coding sequence is TGTGCCACCAGCAGAGATGAGCGTTCCCAGTACTTC. Translation gives CATSRDERSQYF.

This clone was seen a few times. CDR3 in amino acids: CASSLGNIAGGGDNEQFF. As DNA, the CDR3 is TGTGCCAGCAGCTTGGGCAACATAGCGGGAGGTGGTGACAATGAGCAGTTCTTC. The chain employs TRBV11-3 and TRBJ2-1; 10 bases match TRBD2. V lost 3 bases to trimming and J lost 5 bases; unmatched junction nucleotides: 13. This CDR3 contains 18 residues. Germline V gives CDR1 SGHNT, CDR2 YENEEA.

This clone was found once. The genes are TRBV30 and TRBJ1-6; D might be TRBD1 (5 bases). CDR3 length equals 15 residues. Germline CDR1 and CDR2: GTSNPN and SVGIG (reference sequence). V lost 0 bases to trimming and J lost 9 bases, with 15 bases between them. This CDR3 is CAWSVIGALASPLHF. As DNA, the CDR3 is TGTGCCTGGAGTGTCATAGGGGCTTTGGCTTCACCCCTCCACTTT.

V and J are TRBV2 and TRBJ2-1; D not certain. The CDR3 covers 13 residues. Germline CDR1 SNHLY, CDR2 FYNNEI. The V end was cut by 3 bases, the J end by 2 bases, with 5 bases between. CDR3 bases: TGTGCCAGCAGTGATCCAGCCTACAATGAGCAGTTCTTC. Its translation: CASSDPAYNEQFF. The full variable domain, rest sourced from reference TRBV2 and TRBJ2-1, is EPEVTQTPSHQVTQMGQEVILRCVPISNHLYFYWYRQILGQKVEFLVSFYNNEISEKSEIFDDQFSVERPDGSNFTLKIRSTKLEDSAMYFCASSDPAYNEQFFGPGTRLTVL.

The chain carries TRBV19 and TRBJ1-6; 7 nucleotides align to TRBD1. The CDR3 loop spans 16 amino acids. J lost 6 bases, V lost 2 bases, and 7 bases had no gene match. Germline CDR1 and CDR2: LNHDA and SQIVND (reference sequence). In nucleotides, the CDR3 is TGTGCCAGTAGTATACGGCCAGGGGGTTTTAATTCACCCCTCCACTTT. Encoded protein: CASSIRPGGFNSPLHF. Complete variable domain (other parts from reference TRBV19 and TRBJ1-6): DGGITQSPKYLFRKEGQNVTLSCEQNLNHDAMYWYRQDPGQGLRLIYYSQIVNDFQKGDIAEGYSVSREKKESFPLTVTSAQKNPTAFYLCASSIRPGGFNSPLHFGNGTRLTVT.

J is TRBJ1-1 and V is TRBV10-3; D ambiguous. Per germline, CDR1 ENHRY and CDR2 SYGVKD. With 11 bases removed from V and 4 bases from J, the gap between germline ends came to 17 bases. The CDR3 extends over 13 amino acids. CDR3 nucleotide sequence: TGTGCCGCCCGGAATACAGTACGCACTGAAGCTTTCTTT. It yields the protein CAARNTVRTEAFF.

The V gene is TRBV6-2 or TRBV6-3, the J gene TRBJ2-7; D unresolved. V was pared by 5 bases and J by 2 bases, with 7 bases between. This CDR3 region has 12 residues. Germline V gene data show CDR1 as MNHEY and CDR2 as SVGEGT. The CDR3 DNA reads as TGTGCCAGCAGTAGACGGCCCTACGAGCAGTACTTC. Translating it yields CASSRRPYEQYF.

The chain has TRBV21-1 and TRBJ2-1; the table's TRBD2 call for D was not verified on the DNA. TRBV21-1 is annotated as a pseudogene. The CDR3 consists of 18 residues. CDR3 in amino acids: CASSKALSAGGPYNEQFF. CDR3 bases: TGTGCCAGCAGCAAAGCGCTTTCAGCGGGGGGGCCCTACAATGAGCAGTTCTTC.

The rearrangement uses TRBV12-3 or TRBV12-4 and TRBJ2-3; D perhaps matches TRBD2 (6 bases). This CDR3 comprises 13 residues. Trimming stripped 3 bases from V and 4 bases from J, with 8 bases between. The CDR3 coding sequence is TGTGCCAGCAGTTTTTGGGAGGCAGATACGCAGTATTTT. This sequence encodes CASSFWEADTQYF.

The sample holds a few counts of this clone. CDR3 amino acids: CASSYREVLLSYEQYF. The CDR3 coding sequence is TGTGCCAGCAGTTACCGGGAGGTACTACTCTCCTACGAGCAGTACTTC. V gene TRBV6-5 combines with J gene TRBJ2-7; 7 bases are a match to TRBD2. The V gene's germline CDR1 is MNHEY and CDR2 SVGAGI. Trimming took 2 bases from V and 0 from J; bases not matched to a gene: 7. The CDR3 extends over 16 amino acids.

This chain connects TRBV24-1 to TRBJ1-2; tentative D call: TRBD1 (6 bases). Trimming took 3 bases from V and 7 from J, leaving 14 bases between them. The CDR3 loop spans 14 amino acids. Germline V gene data show CDR1 as KGHDR and CDR2 as SFDVKD. The CDR3 coding sequence is TGTGCCACCAGTGATGCCGACAGGAGCGGTGGCTACACCTTC. It translates to CATSDADRSGGYTF.